Given below is one T cell receptor (beta chain) in context. This entry comes from a study of technical replicates of blood from several donors. Germline lookup yields CDR1 SQVTM and CDR2 ANQGSEA. This CDR3 is built from 13 residues. With 4 bases removed from V and 1 base from J, the gap between germline ends came to 10 bases. Libraries were prepared by immunoSEQ multiplex PCR; TCRdb keeps only in-frame clonotypes and omits some of them. The sample yields approximately 52,000 clones, roughly nine tenths seen once. Input material: PBMCs. The gene calls are TRBV29-1 and TRBJ1-2; D possibly corresponds to TRBD1 (5 bases). This clonotype was sampled from a human donor in good health. Some clones in this sample may be carry-over from other donors' samples. The CDR3 loop reads CSVGSGGNYGYTF. DNA of the CDR3: TGCAGCGTTGGGTCGGGGGGTAACTATGGCTACACCTTC.